The entry below describes one T cell receptor beta chain. What it binds is unknown. These data come from a study of T cells after yellow fever vaccination. Study outcomes and limitations: Weaker overall was a secondary response that nonetheless peaked faster, on day 5 versus 15.

TCRdb reprocessed the 5' RACE reads via MiXCR and lists one record per CDR3 protein. This sample has hundreds of thousands of distinct CDR3 sequences, with roughly 19% found just once. The CDR3 contains 15 residues. The trim removed 0 bases at V and 6 bases at J, leaving 7 bases unmatched. The sequence was collected from a man younger than 40 who received the YFV17D yellow fever vaccine. The sequencing here drew on PBMCs, taken 15 days after the yellow fever booster vaccination. V is TRBV12-3 or TRBV12-4 and J is TRBJ1-1, with 7 bases aligning to TRBD1. The CDR3 sequence is CASSLARSDRAEAFF. In nucleotides, the CDR3 is TGTGCCAGCAGTTTAGCCCGCTCAGACAGGGCTGAAGCTTTCTTT.